One sample yielded the 21 T cell receptor beta chains listed below, sequenced in a study of cytomegalovirus exposure and HLA in healthy donors. 60 Vbeta and 13 Jbeta primers were used in PCR. Method: immunoSEQ multiplex PCR; TCRdb's copy keeps in-frame clones and lacks some. The data show 100,000 to 150,000 clones, with approximately 81% seen just once and 7.3% held by the top ten. The sample taken for sequencing was PBMCs. Every receptor here comes from a male donor in good health and CMV-seronegative.

V usage is TRBV5-4 and J usage is TRBJ2-4; D possibly corresponds to TRBD1 (5 bases). CDR1 and CDR2 (germline): SGHNT, YYREEE (reference sequence). V lost 0 bases, J lost 13 bases, and 11 bases lay in between. This CDR3 has 12 amino acids. CDR3 sequence reads: CASSLELGPQYF. CDR3 sequence (DNA): TGTGCCAGCAGCTTGGAGCTGGGGCCCCAGTACTTC.

V gene TRBV19 combines with J gene TRBJ2-1; D may be TRBD1 (6 bases). The CDR3 length is 15 residues. Trimming shortened V by 10 bases and J by 0 bases, and 16 bases separated the two germline ends. The germline V gene has CDR1 LNHDA and CDR2 SQIVND (reference sequence). CDR3 loop: CATAIDRSSYNEQFF. CDR3 DNA: TGTGCCACCGCAATAGACAGGAGCTCCTACAATGAGCAGTTCTTC.

As DNA, the CDR3 is TGTGCCAGTAGTATTTGGGCGGGGGAGTCCTACAATGAGCAGTTCTTC. It is translated as CASSIWAGESYNEQFF. The chain links TRBV19 to TRBJ2-1, with 7 bases lining up with TRBD2. V lost 3 bases and J lost 1; bases outside the gene matches: 6. Per the germline V gene, CDR1 is LNHDA and CDR2 is SQIVND (reference sequence). This CDR3 has 16 amino acids. The full variable domain, its missing parts supplied by reference TRBV19 and TRBJ2-1, is DGGITQSPKYLFRKEGQNVTLSCEQNLNHDAMYWYRQDPGQGLRLIYYSQIVNDFQKGDIAEGYSVSREKKESFPLTVTSAQKNPTAFYLCASSIWAGESYNEQFFGPGTRLTVL.

This sequence joins TRBV6-5 and TRBJ2-7, with a weak D call TRBD1 (6 bases). Germline-derived CDR1 and CDR2 are MNHEY and SVGAGI. The CDR3 extends over 15 amino acids. The ends were cut back, 2 bases at V and 6 bases at J, with 17 bases in the middle. The CDR3 sequence is CASSYGDTFGSEQYF. CDR3 coding DNA: TGTGCCAGCAGTTACGGGGACACCTTCGGGTCCGAGCAGTACTTC.

The V call is TRBV15, the J call TRBJ1-1, with D maybe TRBD1 (6 bases). Germline V lookup: CDR1 LNHNV, CDR2 YYDKDF (reference sequence). The V end lost 4 bases, the J end lost 1 base, and 13 bases lay between the germline ends. The CDR3 contains 15 residues. The CDR3 nucleotides read TGTGCCACCAGCACCTGGGAGGGGGGGAACACTGAAGCTTTCTTT. This gives the protein CATSTWEGGNTEAFF. Combining the CDR3 with reference TRBV15 and TRBJ1-1 gives the whole variable domain DAMVIQNPRYQVTQFGKPVTLSCSQTLNHNVMYWYQQKSSQAPKLLFHYYDKDFNNEADTPDNFQSRRPNTSFCFLDIRSPGLGDTAMYLCATSTWEGGNTEAFFGQGTRLTVV.

V gene TRBV19 combines with J gene TRBJ2-1; no clear D gene. Trimming shortened V by 3 bases and J by 0 bases, and 3 bases separated the two germline ends. CDR3 length: 13 amino acids. CDR1 and CDR2 from the germline V gene are LNHDA and SQIVND (reference sequence). CDR3 DNA: TGTGCCAGTAGTATCATCTCCTACAATGAGCAGTTCTTC. It translates to CASSIISYNEQFF.

V gene TRBV7-8 combines with J gene TRBJ2-3, with 10 bases that match TRBD2. The CDR3 runs 17 residues. Trimming removed 0 bases from V and 3 bases from J; junction bases left unmatched: 6. Per germline, CDR1 SGHVS and CDR2 FQNEAQ. CDR3 amino acids: CASSLAYLAGETDTQYF. The CDR3 nucleotides are TGTGCCAGCAGCTTAGCGTACCTAGCGGGAGAAACAGATACGCAGTATTTT.

The rearrangement joins TRBV13 to TRBJ2-1, with TRBD1 matching 9 bases. Germline CDR1 reads PRHDT; CDR2 reads FYEKMQ (reference sequence). The CDR3 is made up of 15 amino acids. J was trimmed by 7 bases and V by 5 bases; bases with no gene match: 9. In DNA, the CDR3 is TGTGCCAGCAGCCCCCGGGACAGGGCTGGTAATGAGCAGTTCTTC. Translation: CASSPRDRAGNEQFF.

V is TRBV6-6 and J is TRBJ1-2, with D unresolved. The V end lost 6 bases, the J end lost 2 bases, and 16 bases lay between the germline ends. Germline CDR1 and CDR2: MNHNY and SVGAGI (reference sequence). The length of the CDR3 is 15 residues. The CDR3 here is CASSPEAYDNYGYTF. CDR3 in DNA: TGTGCCAGCAGCCCCGAGGCGTACGACAACTATGGCTACACCTTC.

The genes are TRBV5-3 and TRBJ2-6; possibly TRBD2 for D (5 bases). TRBV5-3 is filed as an ORF, its function uncertain. CDR3 size: 12 residues. Trimming left V 10 bases short and J 1 base short, with 6 bases between. This CDR3 reads CAPGSGANVLTF. The CDR3 region has the DNA TGTGCCCCGGGATCTGGGGCCAACGTCCTGACTTTC.

This clone was seen just once. This chain uses TRBV7-6 with TRBJ2-1; D possibly corresponds to TRBD1 (6 bases). The germline gives CDR1 SGHVS, CDR2 FNYEAQ. Between the trimmed V and J ends, which lost 0 bases and 3 bases, there was a span of 9 bases. This CDR3 contains 15 residues. In DNA, the CDR3 is TGTGCCAGCAGCTTAGCTCAGGGGATCTACAATGAGCAGTTCTTC. It specifies CASSLAQGIYNEQFF.

The rearrangement uses TRBV7-2 and TRBJ1-4; tentative D call: TRBD1 (5 bases). Trimming removed 6 bases at V and 1 base at J, with 9 bases between. The length of the CDR3 is 14 residues. Germline assignment: CDR1 SGHTA and CDR2 FQGNSA. CDR3 loop: CASSSGLTNEKLFF. As DNA, the CDR3 is TGTGCCAGCAGTTCAGGGCTAACTAATGAAAAACTGTTTTTT.

The chain uses TRBV27 and TRBJ2-7; 8 bases map to TRBD1. The CDR3 runs 14 residues. Germline CDR1 is MNHEY and CDR2 is SMNVEV (reference sequence). J was trimmed by 2 bases and V by 3 bases; bases with no gene match: 3. The chain's CDR3 is CASSFGQGPYEQYF. CDR3 in DNA: TGTGCCAGCAGTTTCGGACAGGGCCCCTACGAGCAGTACTTC.

This clone appeared once. The CDR3 spells CASRVRGLYTGELFF. CDR3 nucleotide sequence: TGTGCCAGCAGGGTTAGGGGACTATACACCGGGGAGCTGTTTTTT. This rearrangement joins TRBV28 to TRBJ2-2; 7 bases line up with TRBD2. The CDR3 is made up of 15 amino acids. Germline V gene data show CDR1 as MDHEN and CDR2 as SYDVKM. The V segment lost 6 bases and the J segment 3 bases; nucleotides outside the gene matches: 7.

This clone has a handful of counts. As DNA, the CDR3 is TGTGCCAGCAGCCGGGACAGGGGGCGGAATACGCAGTATTTT. It yields the protein CASSRDRGRNTQYF. The rearrangement uses TRBV6-5 and TRBJ2-3, with TRBD1 matching 12 bases. Losses at the gene ends were 6 bases for V and 7 bases for J; bases not matched to a gene: 5. CDR1 is MNHEY and CDR2 is SVGAGI in the germline V gene. This CDR3 region has 14 residues.

This sequence joins TRBV4-1 and TRBJ2-7, with no clear D. The CDR3 contains 14 residues. Germline loops: CDR1 MGHRA, CDR2 YSYEKL. The V gene lost 4 bases and the J gene lost 2 bases, with 12 bases spanning the gap. The CDR3 here is CASSPFDKAYEQYF. In DNA form, the CDR3 reads TGCGCCAGCAGCCCTTTCGACAAAGCCTACGAGCAGTACTTC.

CDR3 protein: CSAGTGSGNTIYF. The CDR3 bases are TGCAGCGCTGGGACAGGCTCTGGAAACACCATATATTTT. This rearrangement joins TRBV29-1 to TRBJ1-3; 8 positions agree with TRBD1. Trimming cost V 7 bases and J 0 bases; bases outside gene matches: 2. The CDR3 has 13 residues. Germline V gene data show CDR1 as SQVTM and CDR2 as ANQGSEA.

The CDR3 spells CASSLALGRLEETQYF. CDR3 in DNA: TGTGCCAGCAGCTTAGCCCTAGGGAGGCTAGAAGAGACCCAGTACTTC. The chain uses TRBV7-2 and TRBJ2-5, with D perhaps matching TRBD2 (6 bases). Germline CDR1 and CDR2: SGHTA and FQGNSA. CDR3 length: 16 amino acids. Trimming pared 0 bases from V and 3 bases from J, leaving 14 bases between.

The rearrangement joins TRBV7-9 to TRBJ2-3, with D perhaps TRBD2 (7 bases). Germline V gene sequence: CDR1 SEHNR, CDR2 FQNEAQ (reference sequence). There are 14 residues in the CDR3. V gave up 2 bases and J gave up 5 bases, with 11 bases separating them. CDR3 loop: CASSLSGGQDTQYF. The CDR3 DNA follows: TGTGCCAGCAGCTTATCGGGGGGCCAAGATACGCAGTATTTT. Full variable domain (rest looked up from reference TRBV7-9 and TRBJ2-3): DTGVSQNPRHKITKRGQNVTFRCDPISEHNRLYWYRQTLGQGPEFLTYFQNEAQLEKSRLLSDRFSAERPKGSFSTLEIQRTEQGDSAMYLCASSLSGGQDTQYFGPGTRLTVL.

Of note for this clone: At one of its ends the junction is not consistent with the germline gene, which may arise from a read error. The V call is TRBV18, the J call TRBJ2-7; TRBD2 aligns across 9 bases. This CDR3 region has 16 residues. Germline V CDR1 and CDR2: KGHSH, LQKENI. For the CDR3, the DNA is TGTGCCAGCTCACCTCTAGGGCGGGAGGGCCTCTACGAGCGGTACTTC. Its protein is CASSPLGREGLYERYF.

This chain joins TRBV11-2 and TRBJ1-1; D is uncertain. Germline V gives CDR1 SGHAT, CDR2 FQNNGV. V was clipped by 2 bases and J by 3 bases, with 13 bases between them. CDR3 length: 15 residues. CDR3 DNA sequence: TGTGCCAGCAGCTTAAGTCGGGGAGTCGACACTGAAGCTTTCTTT. Its translation is CASSLSRGVDTEAFF. Variable domain in full (rest from reference TRBV11-2 and TRBJ1-1): EAGVAQSPRYKIIEKRQSVAFWCNPISGHATLYWYQQILGQGPKLLIQFQNNGVVDDSQLPKDRFSAERLKGVDSTLKIQPAKLEDSAVYLCASSLSRGVDTEAFFGQGTRLTVV.